The 3 T cell receptor beta chains below were found in one sample sequenced in a study of control samples from healthy donors and cancer patients. Assay used: immunoSEQ multiplex PCR; TCRdb lists only in-frame clones, some missing. There are under 200,000 clones in the sample; 94% occur only once, and around 8.5% lies in the top ten. Sequencing was carried out using blood. The receptors here all came from a woman aged 40 to 50 in good health.

The chain has TRBV9 and TRBJ1-2; D ambiguous. V lost 0 bases to trimming and J lost 6 bases, with 18 bases between them. The CDR3 has 16 residues. CDR1 and CDR2 (germline): SGDLS, YYNGEE. CDR3 region: CASSVGVRGAVDGYTF. The CDR3 nucleotides read TGTGCCAGCAGCGTAGGGGTCCGGGGAGCGGTTGATGGCTACACCTTC.

V usage is TRBV5-1 and J usage is TRBJ1-2; 7 bases are shared with TRBD1. Germline values: CDR1 SGHRS, CDR2 YFSETQ. J lost 4 bases, V lost 4 bases, and 22 bases had no gene match. This CDR3 spans 19 amino acids. CDR3 amino acids: CASSPVGSVGQTQPYGYTF. The CDR3 DNA reads as TGCGCCAGCAGCCCGGTCGGGTCGGTGGGACAGACACAACCCTATGGCTACACCTTC. Together with reference TRBV5-1 and TRBJ1-2, the CDR3 gives the full variable domain: KAGVTQTPRYLIKTRGQQVTLSCSPISGHRSVSWYQQTPGQGLQFLFEYFSETQRNKGNFPGRFSGRQFSNSRSEMNVSTLELGDSALYLCASSPVGSVGQTQPYGYTFGSGTRLTVV.

CDR3 loop: CSASIPGTQYF. The CDR3 bases are TGCAGTGCTAGTATTCCAGGGACCCAGTACTTC. V is TRBV20-1 and J is TRBJ2-5; no reliable D call. The CDR3 runs 11 residues. Germline CDR1 and CDR2: DFQATT and SNEGSKA (reference sequence). Trimming stripped 3 bases from V and 7 bases from J, with 9 bases between.